What follows describes a single TCR beta chain. Its antigen remains unidentified. No base-level quality is on record; no much larger clone is a single base apart. The library relied on 5' RACE. Data came from an Illumina HiSeq 2500. A second PCR of about 6 to 11 cycles was run with a J-beta primer mix and a sample-barcoded 5' primer. A template-switch 5' adaptor carrying 12 random nucleotides introduced a unique molecular identifier onto each TCR beta cDNA molecule. Each sample yielded at least 3 million CDR3-containing paired-end reads. All of the RNA was converted into first-strand cDNA using the Mint cDNA synthesis kit, with a TRBC-specific oligonucleotide serving as the primer. Following uracil-DNA glycosylase treatment, a first 18-cycle PCR with universal primers M1SS and BC2_uni_R was performed on all cDNA. The paper's data handling went like this. Normalization of each sample was performed by random selection of 1 million high-quality reads, each carrying a distinct molecular identifier. Reads sharing molecular identifiers were discarded rather than binned into consensus sequences. CDR3 identification, clonotype clustering and error correction used MiTCR with a Q25 quality threshold and the strictest error-elimination algorithm. Lower-bound total TCR beta diversity was estimated with a nonparametric unseen species model using Euler transformation. Starting from the raw public reads, TCRdb applied fastp trimming at Q25, assembled clones with MiXCR and retained in-frame beta chains. Each entry merges the rows of one CDR3 protein and shows their most common DNA and genes. V and J calls and clone size were set by TCRdb, not the authors. Counted in this sample were roughly 680,000 distinct CDR3 sequences; 52% of them appeared once. The ten biggest clones cover roughly 14% of the sample.

The source of the sample is a study of blood T cells in healthy people across ages (dated by TCRdb to about 2015). General notes on the study: In model experiments, template switching captured about one uniquely barcoded TCR beta cDNA molecule for every two T cells. The study measured age-related changes in TCR beta repertoire diversity using deep sequencing normalized with unique cDNA molecular identifiers. The donors were divided into four age groups: young (average around 15 years), middle-aged (roughly 42), aged (roughly 66) and long-lived (82). To avoid experimental bias, donors of different ages were randomly spread across the sequencing lanes. Using the same blood draw, the study looked at two additional independent replicas of 1 million unique cDNA reads for two donors, one aged 18 to 30 and the other aged 80 or older.

Systemically healthy Caucasian individuals from Russia, 39 in total and aged roughly 6 to 100 years, were included as donors. Each donor gave about 9.7 milliliters of peripheral blood, drawn into EDTA-treated Vacutainer tubes. Ficoll-Paque density-gradient centrifugation was used to isolate PBMCs, with at least 7 million per sample. Total RNA was extracted from PBMCs with Trizol reagent, with at least 6 micrograms obtained per sample. The percentages of naive CD45RAhigh/CD27high T cells were determined by flow cytometry on a PBMC aliquot from every donor. Broad study findings and their caveats: Because donor CMV infection status was unknown, age-related changes in expanded clonotypes were potentially confounded. Because profiling used bulk unsorted PBMCs, naive and antigen-experienced compartments could not be compared conclusively. Estimates of total diversity from one million sequenced T cells were regarded as lower bounds and underestimates. Compared with the aged group, the long-lived group had more naive CD4+ T cells, fewer expanded clones and increased TCR diversity, a pattern suggesting age selection. As age increased, observed TCR beta diversity per million T cells dropped in a roughly linear way, and a significant reduction was already evident by age 40. A strong correlation was found between observed TCR beta diversity and the percentage of naive T cells measured by flow cytometry.

The specimen sequenced was blood. The sequence derives from a woman of 80 years or more in good health.

The CDR3 here reads CASSFWGSHTEAFF. The DNA sequence follows: TGTGCCAGCAGTTTTTGGGGGTCCCACACTGAAGCTTTCTTT. This sequence uses TRBV27 and TRBJ1-1; matching of 5 bases hints at TRBD1 as the D gene. From the cysteine through the phenylalanine, the CDR3 covers 14 amino acids. Only the CDR3 part of the read is kept: 42 bases, read in frame from the first base. CDR1 and CDR2 are read off the germline V gene (reference sequence) as MNHEY and SMNVEV. Trimming takes 3 bases from V and 3 bases from J, and the germline ends sit 11 bases apart.